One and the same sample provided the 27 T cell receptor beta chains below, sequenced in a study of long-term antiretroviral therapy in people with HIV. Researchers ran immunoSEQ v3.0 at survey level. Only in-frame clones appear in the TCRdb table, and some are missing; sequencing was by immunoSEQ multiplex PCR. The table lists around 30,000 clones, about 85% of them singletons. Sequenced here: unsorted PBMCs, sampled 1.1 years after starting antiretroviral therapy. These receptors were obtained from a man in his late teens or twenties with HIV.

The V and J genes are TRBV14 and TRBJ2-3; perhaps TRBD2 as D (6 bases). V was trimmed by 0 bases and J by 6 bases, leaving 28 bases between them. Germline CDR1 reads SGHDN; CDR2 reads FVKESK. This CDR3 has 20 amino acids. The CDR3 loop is CASSQDWGLSAGLDTDTQYF. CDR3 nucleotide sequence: TGTGCCAGCAGCCAAGATTGGGGACTCTCCGCGGGATTGGATACTGATACGCAGTATTTT.

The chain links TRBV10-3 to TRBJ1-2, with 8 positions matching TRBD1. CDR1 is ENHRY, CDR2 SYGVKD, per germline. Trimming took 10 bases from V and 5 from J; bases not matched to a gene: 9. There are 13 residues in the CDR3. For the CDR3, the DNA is TGTGCCACTCAGACAGGGGTTGAGTATGGCTACACCTTC. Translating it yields CATQTGVEYGYTF.

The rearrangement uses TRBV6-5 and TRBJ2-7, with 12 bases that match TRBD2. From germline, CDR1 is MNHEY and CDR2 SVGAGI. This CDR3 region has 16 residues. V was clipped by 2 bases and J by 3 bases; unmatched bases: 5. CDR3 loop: CASSYRLAGEYYEQYF. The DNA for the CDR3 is TGTGCCAGCAGTTACCGACTAGCGGGGGAGTACTACGAGCAGTACTTC.

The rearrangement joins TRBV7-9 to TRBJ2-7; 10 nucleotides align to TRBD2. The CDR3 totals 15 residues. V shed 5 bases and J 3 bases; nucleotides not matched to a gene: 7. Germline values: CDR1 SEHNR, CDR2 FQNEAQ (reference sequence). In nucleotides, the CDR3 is TGTGCCAGCAGCGACCCCCGACTAGCGGGCTACGAGCAGTACTTC. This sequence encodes CASSDPRLAGYEQYF.

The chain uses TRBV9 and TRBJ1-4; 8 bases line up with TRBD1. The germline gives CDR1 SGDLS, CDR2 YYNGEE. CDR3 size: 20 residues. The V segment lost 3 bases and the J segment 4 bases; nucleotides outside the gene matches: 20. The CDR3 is CASSGRRTGIWVFNNEKLFF. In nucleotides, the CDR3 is TGTGCCAGCAGCGGGAGGAGGACAGGGATATGGGTCTTCAATAATGAAAAACTGTTTTTT.

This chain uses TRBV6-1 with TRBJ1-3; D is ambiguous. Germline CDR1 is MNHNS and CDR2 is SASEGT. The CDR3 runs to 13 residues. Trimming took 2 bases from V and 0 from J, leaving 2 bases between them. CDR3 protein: CASSEISGNTIYF. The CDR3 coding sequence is TGTGCCAGCAGTGAAATCTCTGGAAACACCATATATTTT.

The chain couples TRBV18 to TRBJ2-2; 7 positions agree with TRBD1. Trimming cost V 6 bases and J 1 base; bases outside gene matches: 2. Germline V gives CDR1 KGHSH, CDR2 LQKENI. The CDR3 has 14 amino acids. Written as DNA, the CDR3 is TGTGCCAGCTCGACAGGGATGAACACCGGGGAGCTGTTTTTT. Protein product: CASSTGMNTGELFF.

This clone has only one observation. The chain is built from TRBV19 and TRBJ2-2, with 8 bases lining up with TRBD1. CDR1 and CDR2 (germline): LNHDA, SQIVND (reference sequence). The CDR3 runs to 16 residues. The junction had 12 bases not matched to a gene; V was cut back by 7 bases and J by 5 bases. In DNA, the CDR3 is TGTGCCAGTACCCTGCAGGACAGGGTGAATACCGGGGAGCTGTTTTTT. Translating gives CASTLQDRVNTGELFF.

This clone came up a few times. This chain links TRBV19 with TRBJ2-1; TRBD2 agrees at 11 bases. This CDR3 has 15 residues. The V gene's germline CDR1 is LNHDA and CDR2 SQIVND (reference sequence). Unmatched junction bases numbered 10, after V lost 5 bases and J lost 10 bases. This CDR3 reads CASSGSSGGAREQFF. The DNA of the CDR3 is TGTGCCAGTAGTGGGAGTAGCGGGGGGGCCAGAGAGCAGTTCTTC. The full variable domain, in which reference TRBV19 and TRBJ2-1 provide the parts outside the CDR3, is DGGITQSPKYLFRKEGQNVTLSCEQNLNHDAMYWYRQDPGQGLRLIYYSQIVNDFQKGDIAEGYSVSREKKESFPLTVTSAQKNPTAFYLCASSGSSGGAREQFFGPGTRLTVL.

The CDR3 protein is CAMRGLASYEQYF. The CDR3, as DNA: TGTGCCATGCGGGGACTAGCCTCCTACGAGCAGTACTTC. V gene TRBV10-3 combines with J gene TRBJ2-7, with 9 bases matching TRBD2. V lost 9 bases to trimming and J lost 0 bases; unmatched junction nucleotides: 3. Per germline, CDR1 ENHRY and CDR2 SYGVKD. The CDR3 has 13 amino acids.

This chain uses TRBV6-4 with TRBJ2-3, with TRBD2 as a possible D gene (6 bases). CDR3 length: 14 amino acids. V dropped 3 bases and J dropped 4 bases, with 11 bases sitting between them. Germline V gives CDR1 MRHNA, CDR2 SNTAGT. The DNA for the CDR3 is TGTGCCAGCAGTGAATCTAGCGAAGCAGATACGCAGTATTTT. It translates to CASSESSEADTQYF.

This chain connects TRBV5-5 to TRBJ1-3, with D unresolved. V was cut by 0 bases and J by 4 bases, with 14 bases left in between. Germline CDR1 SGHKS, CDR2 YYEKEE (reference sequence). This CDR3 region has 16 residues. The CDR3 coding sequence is TGTGCCAGCAGCTTGGTCGCAGGACTCTTCGGAAACACCATATATTTT. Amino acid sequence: CASSLVAGLFGNTIYF.

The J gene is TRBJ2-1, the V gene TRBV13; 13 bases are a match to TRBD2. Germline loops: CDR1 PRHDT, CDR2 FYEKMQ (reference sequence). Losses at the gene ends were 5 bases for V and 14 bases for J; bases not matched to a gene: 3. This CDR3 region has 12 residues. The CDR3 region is CASSEGTSGEFF. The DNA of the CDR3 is TGTGCCAGCAGCGAAGGGACTAGCGGGGAGTTCTTC.

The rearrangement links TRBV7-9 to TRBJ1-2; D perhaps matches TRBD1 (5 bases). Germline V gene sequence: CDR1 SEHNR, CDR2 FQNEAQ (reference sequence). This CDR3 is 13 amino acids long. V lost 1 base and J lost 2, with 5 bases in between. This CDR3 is CASSLGGNYGYTF. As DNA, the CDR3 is TGTGCCAGCAGCTTAGGGGGGAACTATGGCTACACCTTC. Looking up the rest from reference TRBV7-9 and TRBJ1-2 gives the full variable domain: DTGVSQNPRHKITKRGQNVTFRCDPISEHNRLYWYRQTLGQGPEFLTYFQNEAQLEKSRLLSDRFSAERPKGSFSTLEIQRTEQGDSAMYLCASSLGGNYGYTFGSGTRLTVV.

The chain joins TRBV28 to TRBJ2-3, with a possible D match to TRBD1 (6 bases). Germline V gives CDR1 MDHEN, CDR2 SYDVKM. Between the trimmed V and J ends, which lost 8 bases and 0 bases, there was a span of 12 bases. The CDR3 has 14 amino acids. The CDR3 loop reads CASGTGLSTDTQYF. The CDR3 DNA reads TGTGCCAGCGGCACAGGGCTTAGCACAGATACGCAGTATTTT. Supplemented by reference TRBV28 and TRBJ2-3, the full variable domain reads DVKVTQSSRYLVKRTGEKVFLECVQDMDHENMFWYRQDPGLGLRLIYFSYDVKMKEKGDIPEGYSVSREKKERFSLILESASTNQTSMYLCASGTGLSTDTQYFGPGTRLTVL.

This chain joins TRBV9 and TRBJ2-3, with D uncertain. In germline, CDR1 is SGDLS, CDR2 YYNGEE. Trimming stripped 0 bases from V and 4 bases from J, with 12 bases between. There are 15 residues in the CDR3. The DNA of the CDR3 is TGTGCCAGCAGCGTAGAGGGCGGAACGCCAGATACGCAGTATTTT. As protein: CASSVEGGTPDTQYF.

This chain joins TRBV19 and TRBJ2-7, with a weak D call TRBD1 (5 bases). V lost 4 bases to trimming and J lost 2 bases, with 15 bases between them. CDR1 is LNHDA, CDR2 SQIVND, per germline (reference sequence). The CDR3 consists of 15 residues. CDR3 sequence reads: CASSRGRSQTYEQYF. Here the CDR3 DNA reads TGTGCCAGTAGTAGGGGCCGATCCCAAACCTACGAGCAGTACTTC.

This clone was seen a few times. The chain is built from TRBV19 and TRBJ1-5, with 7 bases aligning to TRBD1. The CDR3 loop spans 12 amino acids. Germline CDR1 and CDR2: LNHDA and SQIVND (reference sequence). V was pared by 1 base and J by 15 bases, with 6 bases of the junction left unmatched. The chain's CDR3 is CASSIGQGPSHF. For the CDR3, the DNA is TGTGCCAGTAGTATAGGACAGGGCCCTTCGCATTTT. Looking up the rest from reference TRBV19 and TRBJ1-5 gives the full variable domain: DGGITQSPKYLFRKEGQNVTLSCEQNLNHDAMYWYRQDPGQGLRLIYYSQIVNDFQKGDIAEGYSVSREKKESFPLTVTSAQKNPTAFYLCASSIGQGPSHFGDGTRLSIL.

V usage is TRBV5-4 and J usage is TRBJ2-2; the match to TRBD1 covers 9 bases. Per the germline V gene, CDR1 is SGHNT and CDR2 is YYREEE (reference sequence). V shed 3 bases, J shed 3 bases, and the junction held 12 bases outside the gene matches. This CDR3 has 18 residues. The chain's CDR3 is CASSSLTGGGGYTGELFF. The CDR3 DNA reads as TGTGCCAGCAGCTCCCTGACAGGGGGAGGTGGTTACACCGGGGAGCTGTTTTTT.

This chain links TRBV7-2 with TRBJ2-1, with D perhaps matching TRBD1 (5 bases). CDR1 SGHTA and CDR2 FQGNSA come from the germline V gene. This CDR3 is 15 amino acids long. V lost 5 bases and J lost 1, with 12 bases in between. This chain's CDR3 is CASSIYRSSYNEQFF. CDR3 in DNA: TGTGCCAGCAGCATTTACAGGTCTTCCTACAATGAGCAGTTCTTC. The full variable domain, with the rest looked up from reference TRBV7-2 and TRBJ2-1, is GAGVSQSPSNKVTEKGKDVELRCDPISGHTALYWYRQSLGQGLEFLIYFQGNSAPDKSGLPSDRFSAERTGGSVSTLTIQRTQQEDSAVYLCASSIYRSSYNEQFFGPGTRLTVL.

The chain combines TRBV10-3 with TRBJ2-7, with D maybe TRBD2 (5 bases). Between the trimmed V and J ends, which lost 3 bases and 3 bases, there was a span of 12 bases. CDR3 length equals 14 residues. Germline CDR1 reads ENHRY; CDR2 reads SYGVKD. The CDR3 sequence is CAISDTERNYEQYF. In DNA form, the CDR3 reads TGTGCCATCAGTGATACGGAGCGGAACTACGAGCAGTACTTC.

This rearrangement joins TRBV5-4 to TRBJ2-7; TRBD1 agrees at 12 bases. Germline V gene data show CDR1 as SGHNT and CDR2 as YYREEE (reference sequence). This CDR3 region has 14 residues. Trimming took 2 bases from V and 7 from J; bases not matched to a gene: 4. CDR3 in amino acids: CASSFGTGGSEQYF. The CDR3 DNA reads TGTGCCAGCAGCTTCGGGACAGGGGGCTCAGAGCAGTACTTC.

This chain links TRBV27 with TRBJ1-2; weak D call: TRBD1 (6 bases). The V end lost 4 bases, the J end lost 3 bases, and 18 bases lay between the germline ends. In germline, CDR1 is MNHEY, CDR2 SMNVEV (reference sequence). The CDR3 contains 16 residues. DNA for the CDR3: TGTGCCAGCAGTTCCCTCGGGTGGAGGGGGTACTATGGCTACACCTTC. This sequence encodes CASSSLGWRGYYGYTF.

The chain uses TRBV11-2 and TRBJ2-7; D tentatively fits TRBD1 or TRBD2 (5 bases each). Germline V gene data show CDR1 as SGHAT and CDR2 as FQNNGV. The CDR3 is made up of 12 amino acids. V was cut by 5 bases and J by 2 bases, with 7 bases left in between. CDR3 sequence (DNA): TGTGCCAGCAGCGAGGGGACCTACGAGCAGTACTTC. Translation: CASSEGTYEQYF.

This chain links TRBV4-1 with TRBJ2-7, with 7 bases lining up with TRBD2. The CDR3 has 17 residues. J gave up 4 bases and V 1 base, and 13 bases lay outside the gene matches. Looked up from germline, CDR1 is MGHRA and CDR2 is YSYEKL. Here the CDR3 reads CASSQVQSGLAAYEQYF. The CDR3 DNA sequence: TGCGCCAGCAGCCAAGTTCAATCGGGTCTAGCGGCGTACGAGCAGTACTTC.

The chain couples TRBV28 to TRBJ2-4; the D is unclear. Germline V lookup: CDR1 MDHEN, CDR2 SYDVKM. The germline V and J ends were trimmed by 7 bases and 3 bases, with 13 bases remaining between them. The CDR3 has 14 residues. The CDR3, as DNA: TGTGCCAGCATTCACAGTGGAAGCAAAAACATTCAGTACTTC. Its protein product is CASIHSGSKNIQYF.

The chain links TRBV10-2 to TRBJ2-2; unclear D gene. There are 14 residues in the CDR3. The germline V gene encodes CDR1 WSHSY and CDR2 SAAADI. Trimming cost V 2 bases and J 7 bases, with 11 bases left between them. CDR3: CASSEGRTGGELFF. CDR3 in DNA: TGCGCCAGCAGTGAGGGACGGACGGGCGGGGAGCTGTTTTTT.